This T cell receptor (beta chain) derives from a study of human T cells and chemical hapten exposure. Study details: Weekly administration of diphenylcyclopropenone to the scalp of patients continued throughout the approximately 23-week study.

Stated time point: pre-sensitization, week 0. Treatment meaning: therapeutic diphenylcyclopropenone sensitization with weekly scalp DPC. This clonotype has more than one count but fewer than ten. The CDR3 is 14 residues long. V lost 3 bases, J lost 3 bases, and 12 bases lay in between. TCRdb processed the RACE reads anew with MiXCR; each CDR3 protein has one entry. The table lists 200,000 to 300,000 distinct CDR3 sequences, approximately 8.6% of them singletons. V and J are TRBV12-3 or TRBV12-4 and TRBJ2-7; D ambiguous. The material sequenced was whole blood, taken in connection with sensitization to the hapten diphenylcyclopropenone (DPC). This sequence originates from a woman between 40 and 55 years old with alopecia areata. Some clones in this sample may be carry-over from other donors' samples. The CDR3 region has the DNA TGTGCCAGCAGTTTTTCGACTGGAGTCTACGAGCAGTACTTC. This translates into CASSFSTGVYEQYF.